Listed here are 10 T cell receptor beta chains from one sample, sequenced in a study of blood T cell repertoires in COVID-19 (dated by TCRdb to 2020 to 2022). The library came from the immunoSEQ multiplex PCR assay. TCRdb took this table from immuneACCESS and kept in-frame rearrangements with V and J called. Such tables lack part of the clones; where checked against another copy, unresolved V genes explain under half of the gap, and the rest is unexplained. This sample comprises approximately 150,000 clones, 75% to 90% of them detected only once. Roughly 5% of the sample is held by the ten biggest clonotypes. The specimen sequenced was PBMCs or T cells enriched from blood (not recorded which). The receptors derive from a man between 65 and 79 years old who had been exposed to COVID-19.

The gene calls are TRBV7-3 and TRBJ1-5, with 7 bases that match TRBD1. This CDR3 comprises 15 residues. The germline V gene has CDR1 SGHTA and CDR2 FQGTGA. V lost 5 bases and J lost 4; bases outside the gene matches: 8. The CDR3 sequence is CASSPEGQINQPQHF. The DNA for the CDR3 is TGTGCCAGCAGCCCCGAGGGACAGATTAATCAGCCCCAGCATTTT.

A note on this clone: An end of the junction does not agree with germline; a read error may underlie this. Here the CDR3 DNA reads TGTGCCAGCACTTACTCGGCGGGAAGTTATTACGAGCAGTACTTC. Residues: CASTYSAGSYYEQYF. The genes are TRBV6-5 and TRBJ2-7; D might be TRBD2 (6 bases). The CDR3 consists of 15 residues. CDR1 is MNHEY, CDR2 SVGAGI, per germline.

The chain joins TRBV7-9 to TRBJ1-2; 9 nucleotides line up with TRBD1. The germline CDR1 and CDR2 sequences are SEHNR and FQNEAQ (reference sequence). With 4 bases clipped from V and 6 bases from J, the junction kept 6 bases outside the gene matches. The CDR3 is 14 amino acids. Here the CDR3 reads CASSSVQGANGYTF. In DNA, the CDR3 is TGTGCCAGCAGCTCTGTACAGGGGGCGAATGGCTACACCTTC.

In its sample, this clone was seen many times. The V and J genes are TRBV4-3 and TRBJ2-3, with TRBD1 as a possible D gene (6 bases). The CDR3 contains 15 residues. Germline V CDR1 and CDR2: LGHNA, YSLEER. The V end lost 0 bases, the J end lost 3 bases, and 10 bases lay between the germline ends. The CDR3, as DNA: TGCGCCAGCAGCCAAGAGGACAGTTGGACAGATACGCAGTATTTT. The encoded protein is CASSQEDSWTDTQYF.

The chain links TRBV13 to TRBJ2-7; maybe TRBD1 (5 bases). Germline CDR1 is PRHDT and CDR2 is FYEKMQ (reference sequence). The CDR3 has 15 residues. V lost 2 bases and J lost 0, with 11 bases in between. CDR3: CASSLRAGNSYEQYF. The CDR3 nucleotides are TGTGCCAGCAGCTTACGGGCAGGGAACTCCTACGAGCAGTACTTC.

V and J are TRBV7-2 and TRBJ1-5; possible D gene TRBD1, 5 bases. This CDR3 contains 14 residues. The germline CDR1 and CDR2 sequences are SGHTA and FQGNSA. V was trimmed by 2 bases and J by 6 bases, leaving 11 bases between them. CDR3 nucleotide sequence: TGTGCCAGCAGCTTATGGGGTCAGGGTCAGCCCCAGCATTTT. Its protein product is CASSLWGQGQPQHF.

This sequence joins TRBV5-1 and TRBJ1-1; D remains ambiguous. V was shortened by 2 bases and J by 1 base, with 21 bases between the two germline ends. Germline lookup yields CDR1 SGHRS and CDR2 YFSETQ. CDR3 length: 18 residues. Here the CDR3 reads CASSLSGLQPGENTEAFF. DNA for the CDR3: TGCGCCAGCAGCTTAAGTGGGCTCCAGCCCGGGGAGAACACTGAAGCTTTCTTT.

This clone was counted between two and nine times. This CDR3 reads CASSDKVIGVSPLHF. CDR3 DNA: TGCGCCAGCAGTGATAAGGTGATCGGAGTTTCACCCCTCCACTTT. The V gene is TRBV10-2, the J gene TRBJ1-6; D call uncertain. Germline assignment: CDR1 WSHSY and CDR2 SAAADI. V shed 3 bases and J shed 9 bases, with 15 bases lying between them. The CDR3 length is 15 residues.

This chain connects TRBV18 to TRBJ2-7; D perhaps matches TRBD1 (5 bases). CDR1 and CDR2 from the germline V gene are KGHSH and LQKENI. The CDR3 contains 13 residues. Trimming left V 0 bases short and J 5 bases short, with 8 bases between. CDR3 bases: TGTGCCAGCTCACCACCGCTCAGGGACGAGCAGTACTTC. Translating it yields CASSPPLRDEQYF. Using reference TRBV18 and TRBJ2-7 for the parts outside the CDR3, the full variable domain is NAGVMQNPRHLVRRRGQEARLRCSPMKGHSHVYWYRQLPEEGLKFMVYLQKENIIDESGMPKERFSAEFPKEGPSILRIQQVVRGDSAAYFCASSPPLRDEQYFGPGTRLTVT.

J is TRBJ1-1 and V is TRBV6-5, with a tentative D call TRBD1 (5 bases). The CDR3 is 14 amino acids. Trimming pared 6 bases from V and 3 bases from J, leaving 14 bases between. Germline CDR1 and CDR2: MNHEY and SVGAGI. DNA of the CDR3: TGTGCCAGCAGCCGGACATCATCGGACACTGAAGCTTTCTTT. Translation: CASSRTSSDTEAFF.